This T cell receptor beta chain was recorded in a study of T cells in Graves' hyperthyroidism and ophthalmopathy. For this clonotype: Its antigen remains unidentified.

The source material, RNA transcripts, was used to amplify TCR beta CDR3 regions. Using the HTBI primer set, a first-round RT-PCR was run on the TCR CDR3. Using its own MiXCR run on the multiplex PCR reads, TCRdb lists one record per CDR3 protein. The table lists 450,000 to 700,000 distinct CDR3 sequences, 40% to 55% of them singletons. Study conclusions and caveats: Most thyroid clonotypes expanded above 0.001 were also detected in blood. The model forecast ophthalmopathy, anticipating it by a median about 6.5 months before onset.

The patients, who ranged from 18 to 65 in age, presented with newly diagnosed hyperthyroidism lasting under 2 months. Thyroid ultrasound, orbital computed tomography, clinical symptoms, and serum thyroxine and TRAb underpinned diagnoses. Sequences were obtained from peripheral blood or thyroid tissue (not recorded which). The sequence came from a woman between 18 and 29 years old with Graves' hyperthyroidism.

CDR3 sequence: CASSLAGGQGKSPLHF. For the CDR3, the DNA is TGTGCCAGCAGCTTAGCGGGAGGGCAGGGTAAATCACCCCTCCACTTT. This chain links TRBV7-9 with TRBJ1-6; D possibly corresponds to TRBD1 (5 bases). V lost 0 bases, J lost 10 bases, and 16 bases lay in between. The germline V gene encodes CDR1 SEHNR and CDR2 FQNEAQ (reference sequence). The CDR3 totals 16 residues.